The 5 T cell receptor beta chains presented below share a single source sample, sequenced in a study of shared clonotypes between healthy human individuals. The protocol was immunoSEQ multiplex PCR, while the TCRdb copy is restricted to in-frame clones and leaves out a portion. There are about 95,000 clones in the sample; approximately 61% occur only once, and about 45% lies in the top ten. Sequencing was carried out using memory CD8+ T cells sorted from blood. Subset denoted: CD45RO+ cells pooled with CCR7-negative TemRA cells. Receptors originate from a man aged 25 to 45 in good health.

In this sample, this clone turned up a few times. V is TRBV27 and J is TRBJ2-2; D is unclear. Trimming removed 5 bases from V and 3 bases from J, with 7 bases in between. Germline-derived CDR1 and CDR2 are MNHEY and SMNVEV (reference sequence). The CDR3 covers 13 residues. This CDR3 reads CASSRKDTGELFF. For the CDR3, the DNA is TGTGCCAGCAGTCGCAAGGACACCGGGGAGCTGTTTTTT.

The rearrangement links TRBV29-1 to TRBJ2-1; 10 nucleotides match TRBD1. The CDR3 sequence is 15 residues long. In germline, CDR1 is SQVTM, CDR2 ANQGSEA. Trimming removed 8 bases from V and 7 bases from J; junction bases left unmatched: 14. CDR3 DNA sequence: TGCAGCATAAGCGGGGACAGGGGCCAGGAGAATGAGCAGTTCTTC. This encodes CSISGDRGQENEQFF.

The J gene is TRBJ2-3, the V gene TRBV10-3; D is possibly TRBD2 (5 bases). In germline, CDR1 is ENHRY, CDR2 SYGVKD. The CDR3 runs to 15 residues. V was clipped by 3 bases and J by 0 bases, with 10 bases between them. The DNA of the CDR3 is TGTGCCATCAGTGATGTGGGAGCCAGCACAGATACGCAGTATTTT. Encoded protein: CAISDVGASTDTQYF.

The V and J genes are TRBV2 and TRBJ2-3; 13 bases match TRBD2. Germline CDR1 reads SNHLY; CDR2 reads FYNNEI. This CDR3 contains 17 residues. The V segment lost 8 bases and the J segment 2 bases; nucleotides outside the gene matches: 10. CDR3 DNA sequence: TGTGCCAGCCCAGGACTAGCGGGAGAGAGTGACACAGATACGCAGTATTTT. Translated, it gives CASPGLAGESDTDTQYF.

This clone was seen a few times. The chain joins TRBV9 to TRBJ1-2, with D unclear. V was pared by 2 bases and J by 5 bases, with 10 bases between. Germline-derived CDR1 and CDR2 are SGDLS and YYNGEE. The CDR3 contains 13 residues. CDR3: CASSVSDLYGYTF. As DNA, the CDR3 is TGTGCCAGCAGCGTGTCAGATTTATATGGCTACACCTTC.